The 22 T cell receptor beta chains reported below all come from one sample, sequenced in a study of T cells after yellow fever vaccination. TCRdb redid the calling of the 5' RACE reads with MiXCR, one entry per CDR3 protein. The table has hundreds of thousands of distinct CDR3 sequences, roughly 8.7% seen once. Here the sequenced sample was PBMCs, taken on the day of the first yellow fever vaccination. The receptors shown here come from a young man who received the YFV17D yellow fever vaccine.

The J gene is TRBJ2-6, the V gene TRBV27; D is ambiguous. CDR1 is MNHEY, CDR2 SMNVEV, per germline (reference sequence). Trimming stripped 2 bases from V and 0 bases from J, with 11 bases between. This CDR3 has 17 residues. The CDR3 DNA follows: TGTGCCAGCAGTTTACCCAACAGCGACTCTGGGGCCAACGTCCTGACTTTC. Protein: CASSLPNSDSGANVLTF.

This clonotype was seen many times. This chain joins TRBV27 and TRBJ1-5; D call uncertain. The CDR3 length is 13 residues. V lost 3 bases to trimming and J lost 2 bases, with 5 bases between them. Germline V gene data show CDR1 as MNHEY and CDR2 as SMNVEV (reference sequence). As DNA, the CDR3 is TGTGCCAGCAGTTTCGGACGCAATCAGCCCCAGCATTTT. This translates into CASSFGRNQPQHF.

This clonotype was recorded many times. The V gene is TRBV6-1, the J gene TRBJ2-2; TRBD1 matches at 10 bases. V dropped 6 bases and J dropped 5; count of bases not matched to a gene: 6. The CDR3 runs to 15 residues. Germline values: CDR1 MNHNS, CDR2 SASEGT. The CDR3: CASSSGTGETGELFF. The CDR3, as DNA: TGTGCCAGCAGCAGCGGGACAGGGGAGACCGGGGAGCTGTTTTTT.

This clonotype was seen at least ten times. The rearrangement joins TRBV5-1 to TRBJ1-1; D uncertain. CDR1 SGHRS and CDR2 YFSETQ come from the germline V gene. Trimming removed 5 bases from V and 5 bases from J, with 19 bases in between. The CDR3 covers 15 residues. For the CDR3, the DNA is TGCGCCAGCAGACACTACGGGAGAGGGAGGACTGAAGCTTTCTTT. Translated, it gives CASRHYGRGRTEAFF.

A few counts support this clonotype. This chain links TRBV4-1 with TRBJ2-4; 7 bases match TRBD1. This CDR3 contains 15 residues. The germline CDR1 and CDR2 sequences are MGHRA and YSYEKL. J gave up 1 base and V 2 bases, and 2 bases lay outside the gene matches. The CDR3: CASSQIQGAKNIQYF. The CDR3 region has the DNA TGCGCCAGCAGCCAAATACAGGGGGCCAAAAACATTCAGTACTTC.

The sample holds many counts of this clonotype. The chain joins TRBV7-9 to TRBJ1-1; D remains unclear. The CDR3 spans 15 residues. Trimming took off 5 bases at V and 3 bases at J, with 16 bases between the two ends. Germline V CDR1 and CDR2: SEHNR, FQNEAQ (reference sequence). The chain's CDR3 is CASSVGFGSYTEAFF. The CDR3 DNA reads as TGTGCCAGCAGCGTCGGCTTCGGATCATACACTGAAGCTTTCTTT. Using reference TRBV7-9 and TRBJ1-1 for the parts outside the CDR3, the full variable domain is DTGVSQNPRHKITKRGQNVTFRCDPISEHNRLYWYRQTLGQGPEFLTYFQNEAQLEKSRLLSDRFSAERPKGSFSTLEIQRTEQGDSAMYLCASSVGFGSYTEAFFGQGTRLTVV.

This clonotype was found a few times. The rearrangement links TRBV12-3 or TRBV12-4 to TRBJ2-1; D is perhaps TRBD1 (6 bases). Trimming shortened V by 6 bases and J by 7 bases, and 22 bases separated the two germline ends. The CDR3 spans 16 residues. Written as DNA, the CDR3 is TGTGCCAGCAGCCTCACAGGGACCCGGGGCAGGAATGAGCAGTTCTTC. It codes for CASSLTGTRGRNEQFF.

This clonotype has more than one count but fewer than ten. This sequence joins TRBV7-2 and TRBJ1-1; TRBD1 matches 9 bases. Germline loops: CDR1 SGHTA, CDR2 FQGNSA. Trimming cost V 5 bases and J 4 bases; bases outside gene matches: 8. This CDR3 is 15 amino acids long. This CDR3 is CASSQQGAEITEAFF. As DNA, the CDR3 is TGTGCCAGCAGCCAACAGGGGGCTGAGATCACTGAAGCTTTCTTT. The variable domain in full, with the rest retrieved from reference TRBV7-2 and TRBJ1-1, is GAGVSQSPSNKVTEKGKDVELRCDPISGHTALYWYRQSLGQGLEFLIYFQGNSAPDKSGLPSDRFSAERTGGSVSTLTIQRTQQEDSAVYLCASSQQGAEITEAFFGQGTRLTVV.

This clonotype showed up many times. The V call is TRBV5-6, the J call TRBJ2-1, with D uncertain. Trimming stripped 2 bases from V and 14 bases from J, with 14 bases between. The CDR3 totals 12 residues. Germline V lookup: CDR1 SGHDT, CDR2 YYEEEE. CDR3 DNA: TGTGCCAGCAGCTTCGGTCCTAATACAAAGTTCTTC. This sequence encodes CASSFGPNTKFF.

This clonotype was seen more than once but under ten times. The chain has TRBV9 and TRBJ1-6, with no clear D. The germline V gene encodes CDR1 SGDLS and CDR2 YYNGEE. Trimming removed 0 bases from V and 7 bases from J, with 8 bases in between. The CDR3 has 14 residues. Here the CDR3 reads CASSVADINSPLHF. The CDR3 DNA reads TGTGCCAGCAGCGTAGCAGATATCAATTCACCCCTCCACTTT.

In its sample, this clonotype was seen a few times. This rearrangement joins TRBV9 to TRBJ2-5, with a possible D match to TRBD1 (6 bases). Germline V gene sequence: CDR1 SGDLS, CDR2 YYNGEE. V was trimmed by 4 bases and J by 7 bases, leaving 26 bases between them. This CDR3 is built from 17 residues. CDR3 loop: CASSPNPARGYAVTQYF. The CDR3 DNA reads as TGTGCCAGCAGCCCTAACCCGGCCAGGGGCTATGCAGTGACCCAGTACTTC. Full variable domain (outside the CDR3, taken from reference TRBV9 and TRBJ2-5): DSGVTQTPKHLITATGQRVTLRCSPRSGDLSVYWYQQSLDQGLQFLIQYYNGEERAKGNILERFSAQQFPDLHSELNLSSLELGDSALYFCASSPNPARGYAVTQYFGPGTRLLVL.

Ten or more counts support this clonotype. The V gene is TRBV7-2, the J gene TRBJ2-7; unclear D gene. In germline, CDR1 is SGHTA, CDR2 FQGNSA. Trimming removed 5 bases at V and 7 bases at J, with 12 bases between. CDR3 length: 12 residues. CDR3 sequence reads: CASSTTPLEQYF. The CDR3 DNA reads as TGTGCCAGCAGCACCACTCCGCTTGAGCAGTACTTC.

V and J are TRBV4-3 and TRBJ2-2; 8 nucleotides agree with TRBD2. There are 17 residues in the CDR3. V trimming: 1 base; J trimming: 3 bases; junction bases outside the gene matches: 7. Looked up from germline, CDR1 is LGHNA and CDR2 is YSLEER. The CDR3 sequence: CASSQAPGGADTGELFF. The CDR3 DNA sequence: TGCGCCAGCAGCCAAGCTCCCGGGGGGGCAGACACCGGGGAGCTGTTTTTT.

The table lists this clonotype with a few counts. This chain uses TRBV6-6 with TRBJ1-2; D remains unclear. CDR1 and CDR2 (germline): MNHNY, SVGAGI (reference sequence). The ends were cut back, 7 bases at V and 2 bases at J, with 8 bases in the middle. The CDR3 covers 12 residues. Here the CDR3 DNA reads TGTGCCAGCAAGGACGGGAACTATGGCTACACCTTC. Encoded protein: CASKDGNYGYTF.

In this sample, this clonotype turned up a few times. CDR3 coding DNA: TGCGCCAGCAGCTACCGACTAGCGGATACAGATACGCAGTATTTT. Its translation: CASSYRLADTDTQYF. The chain links TRBV4-3 to TRBJ2-3; TRBD2 matches at 9 bases. The CDR3 consists of 15 residues. CDR1 is LGHNA and CDR2 is YSLEER in the germline V gene. V lost 5 bases, J lost 3 bases, and 6 bases stayed unmatched.

This clonotype was recorded at least ten times. This rearrangement joins TRBV5-1 to TRBJ2-2; a possible D gene is TRBD1 (6 bases). This CDR3 spans 14 amino acids. V lost 4 bases and J lost 2, with 9 bases in between. Germline V CDR1 and CDR2: SGHRS, YFSETQ. CDR3 sequence: CASSRDTNTGELFF. The CDR3, as DNA: TGCGCCAGCAGCCGGGACACTAACACCGGGGAGCTGTTTTTT.

This clonotype showed up just a few times. This chain connects TRBV5-1 to TRBJ1-1; no clear D. From germline, CDR1 is SGHRS and CDR2 YFSETQ. V lost 1 base and J 0 bases, leaving 7 bases between the germline ends. The CDR3 runs 14 residues. The CDR3 bases are TGCGCCAGCAGCTTGCGTTACATGAACACTGAAGCTTTCTTT. Protein: CASSLRYMNTEAFF.

The chain combines TRBV6-1 with TRBJ2-5; TRBD1 agrees at 9 bases. The CDR3 sequence is 13 residues long. The ends lost 6 bases at V and 3 bases at J; junction bases unmatched: 2. Germline CDR1 MNHNS, CDR2 SASEGT. The CDR3 sequence: CASRRTGEETQYF. The CDR3 bases are TGTGCCAGCAGAAGGACAGGGGAAGAGACCCAGTACTTC.

The sample holds a few counts of this clonotype. The chain carries TRBV18 and TRBJ1-1; 9 nucleotides line up with TRBD1. V lost 1 base, J lost 1 base, and 1 base stayed unmatched. Germline CDR1 and CDR2: KGHSH and LQKENI. The CDR3 sequence is 15 residues long. The CDR3 sequence is CASSPRTGENTEAFF. Here the CDR3 DNA reads TGTGCCAGCTCACCACGGACAGGGGAGAACACTGAAGCTTTCTTT.

The V and J genes are TRBV6-5 and TRBJ1-1, with D tentatively TRBD1 (5 bases). Germline V lookup: CDR1 MNHEY, CDR2 SVGAGI. The CDR3 contains 16 residues. V was trimmed by 5 bases and J by 6 bases, leaving 22 bases between them. CDR3 region: CASSRRAGGFRAEAFF. CDR3 DNA sequence: TGTGCCAGCAGTCGGCGGGCAGGAGGTTTCAGGGCTGAAGCTTTCTTT.

The chain carries TRBV4-3 and TRBJ2-5, with D unclear. V was cut by 0 bases and J by 5 bases, with 13 bases left in between. Germline V gene lookup returns CDR1 LGHNA and CDR2 YSLEER. CDR3 length: 15 amino acids. The CDR3 loop reads CASSQEPPPGETQYF. CDR3 DNA sequence: TGCGCCAGCAGCCAAGAACCCCCACCTGGGGAGACCCAGTACTTC.

This clonotype has at least ten counts. The rearrangement links TRBV7-2 to TRBJ2-5, with D uncertain. The CDR3 runs to 14 residues. Germline lookup yields CDR1 SGHTA and CDR2 FQGNSA. Trimming shortened V by 5 bases and J by 2 bases, and 12 bases separated the two germline ends. This CDR3 is CASSPSRIQETQYF. The CDR3 DNA follows: TGTGCCAGCAGCCCCAGCAGGATTCAAGAGACCCAGTACTTC. Full variable domain (missing parts from reference TRBV7-2 and TRBJ2-5): GAGVSQSPSNKVTEKGKDVELRCDPISGHTALYWYRQSLGQGLEFLIYFQGNSAPDKSGLPSDRFSAERTGGSVSTLTIQRTQQEDSAVYLCASSPSRIQETQYFGPGTRLLVL.